This T cell receptor (beta chain) was recovered during a study of shared clonotypes between healthy human individuals. Across the whole study: Donors had three CD4 naive, three CD4 memory, two CD8 naive and one CD8 memory plate apiece.

Study-wide findings and caveats: It was the non-shared clonotypes that had lower generation probabilities than clonotypes shared by all four donors.

J was trimmed by 9 bases and V by 5 bases; bases with no gene match: 9. CDR1 and CDR2 from the germline V gene are SNHLY and FYNNEI. This CDR3 has 14 residues. Every immunoSEQ plate was one replicate of a subset's evenly spread DNA. This table comes from immunoSEQ multiplex PCR, and its TCRdb copy is limited to in-frame clones, with some not included. Seen here are about 2.4 million clones, 93% observed once, and the top ten hold 0.36%. The sample holds one count of this clone. What it recognizes is unknown. Caucasian adults residing in Nashville, Tennessee made up all the donors. The TCR comes from a man between 18 and 29 years old in good health. Some clones in this sample may be carry-over from other donors' samples. The V gene is TRBV2, the J gene TRBJ1-1; TRBD1 matches 10 bases. Input material: naive CD4+ T cells from PBMCs. Subset specified: CD45RA+ positively selected. CDR3 sequence reads: CASSRGQGSQQAFF. The CDR3 region has the DNA TGTGCCAGCAGTCGGGGACAGGGGAGTCAGCAAGCTTTCTTT.